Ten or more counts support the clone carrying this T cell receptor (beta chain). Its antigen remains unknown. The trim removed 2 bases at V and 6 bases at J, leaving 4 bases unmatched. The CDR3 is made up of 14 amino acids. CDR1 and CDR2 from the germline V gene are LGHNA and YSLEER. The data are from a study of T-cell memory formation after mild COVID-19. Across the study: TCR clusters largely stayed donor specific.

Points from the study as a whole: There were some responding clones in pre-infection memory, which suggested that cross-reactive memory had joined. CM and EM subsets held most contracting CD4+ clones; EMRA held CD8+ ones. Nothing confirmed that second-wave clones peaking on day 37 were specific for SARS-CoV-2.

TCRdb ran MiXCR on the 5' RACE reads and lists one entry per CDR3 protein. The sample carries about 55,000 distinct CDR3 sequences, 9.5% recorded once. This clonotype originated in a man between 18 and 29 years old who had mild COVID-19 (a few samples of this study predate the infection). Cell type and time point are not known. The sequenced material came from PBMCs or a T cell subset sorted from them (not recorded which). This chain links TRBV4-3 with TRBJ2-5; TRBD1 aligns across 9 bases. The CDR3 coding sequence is TGCGCCAGCAGCCAACTCGGGACAGGGAAGACCCAGTACTTC. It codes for CASSQLGTGKTQYF.